The 25 T cell receptor beta chains listed next were all sequenced from one sample in a study of OX40 agonist ivuxolimab in advanced cancers. This table comes from immunoSEQ multiplex PCR, and its TCRdb copy is limited to in-frame clones, with some not included. The sample comprises under 200,000 clones, around 94% of which are singletons, and 0.3% to 0.35% rests with the top ten. Sequencing used CD4+ or CD8+ T cells sorted from blood, obtained in a trial of the OX40 agonist ivuxolimab. The receptors come from an adult with an advanced solid tumor such as melanoma, head and neck, liver or kidney cancer.

This clone has just one count. The J gene is TRBJ1-1, the V gene TRBV11-1; TRBD1 agrees at 7 bases. The CDR3 has 15 amino acids. The V segment lost 5 bases and the J segment 0 bases; nucleotides outside the gene matches: 6. The germline CDR1 and CDR2 sequences are SGHAT and FQDESV (reference sequence). CDR3 bases: TGTGCCAGCAGCCCAAGACAGGGTCTGAACACTGAAGCTTTCTTT. Amino acids: CASSPRQGLNTEAFF.

The V gene is TRBV25-1, the J gene TRBJ2-5, with D unresolved. Trimming took 1 base from V and 9 from J, leaving 15 bases between them. The CDR3 has 14 amino acids. Germline V gene sequence: CDR1 MGHDK, CDR2 SYGVNS. In nucleotides, the CDR3 is TGTGCCAGCAGTGAATTGGGCTCCTCCAACTCCCAGTACTTC. Amino acid sequence: CASSELGSSNSQYF.

The V call is TRBV7-2, the J call TRBJ2-7, with 12 bases identical to TRBD2. J gave up 3 bases and V 5 bases, and 5 bases lay outside the gene matches. This CDR3 region has 15 residues. Per the germline V gene, CDR1 is SGHTA and CDR2 is FQGNSA. The CDR3 loop reads CASSRGTSGYYEQYF. The CDR3 DNA reads TGTGCCAGCAGCCGTGGGACTAGCGGGTACTACGAGCAGTACTTC. Using reference TRBV7-2 and TRBJ2-7 for the parts outside the CDR3, the full variable domain is GAGVSQSPSNKVTEKGKDVELRCDPISGHTALYWYRQSLGQGLEFLIYFQGNSAPDKSGLPSDRFSAERTGGSVSTLTIQRTQQEDSAVYLCASSRGTSGYYEQYFGPGTRLTVT.

This chain links TRBV4-3 with TRBJ2-3, with no clear D. This CDR3 is built from 15 residues. Germline V lookup: CDR1 LGHNA, CDR2 YSLEER. The ends were cut back, 0 bases at V and 6 bases at J, with 13 bases in the middle. The DNA of the CDR3 is TGCGCCAGCAGCCAAGACTCCGCCGCCAGGGATACGCAGTATTTT. Amino acid sequence: CASSQDSAARDTQYF.

The chain combines TRBV5-1 with TRBJ2-2; D not certain. The CDR3 is made up of 13 amino acids. Between the trimmed V and J ends, which lost 0 bases and 6 bases, there was a span of 6 bases. Germline loops: CDR1 SGHRS, CDR2 YFSETQ. The CDR3 loop reads CASSLASAGELFF. The CDR3 nucleotides are TGCGCCAGCAGCTTGGCTAGTGCCGGGGAGCTGTTTTTT.

The gene calls are TRBV7-8 and TRBJ1-6; no clear D. V gave up 5 bases and J gave up 10 bases, with 15 bases separating them. CDR1 is SGHVS and CDR2 is FQNEAQ in the germline V gene. This CDR3 has 14 residues. CDR3 nucleotide sequence: TGTGCCAGCAGCCTGGACCTAGGCGGCTCACCCCTCCACTTT. Its protein is CASSLDLGGSPLHF.

This clone has only one observation. The V call is TRBV28, the J call TRBJ1-2; 10 bases are shared with TRBD1. Germline CDR1 is MDHEN and CDR2 is SYDVKM. J was trimmed by 2 bases and V by 3 bases; bases with no gene match: 6. This CDR3 is built from 16 residues. The CDR3 reads CASSLTGGAVNYGYTF. CDR3 sequence (DNA): TGTGCCAGCAGTTTGACAGGGGGCGCAGTCAACTATGGCTACACCTTC.

The chain employs TRBV7-9 and TRBJ1-2; D is ambiguous. Germline CDR1 reads SEHNR; CDR2 reads FQNEAQ (reference sequence). V lost 1 base and J 8 bases, leaving 8 bases between the germline ends. This CDR3 contains 12 residues. CDR3 nucleotides: TGTGCCAGCAGCTTAGAATCCCCCGGCTACACCTTC. This codes for CASSLESPGYTF.

The rearrangement joins TRBV29-1 to TRBJ2-1; 7 bases are shared with TRBD2. The V segment lost 7 bases and the J segment 4 bases; nucleotides outside the gene matches: 10. This CDR3 spans 14 amino acids. In germline, CDR1 is SQVTM, CDR2 ANQGSEA. The CDR3 nucleotides read TGCAGCGGTGGCGGTCAGGGAGGGTACAATGAGCAGTTCTTC. It yields the protein CSGGGQGGYNEQFF.

The chain combines TRBV18 with TRBJ2-7; possibly TRBD1 for D (7 bases). V was cut by 3 bases and J by 12 bases, with 18 bases left in between. Germline CDR1 KGHSH, CDR2 LQKENI. This CDR3 is built from 13 residues. CDR3 nucleotides: TGTGCCAGCTCACCGCGCCCGACAGGGAGGACGTACTTC. It codes for CASSPRPTGRTYF.

V gene TRBV28 combines with J gene TRBJ2-3; 10 nucleotides agree with TRBD1. The CDR3 has 15 amino acids. CDR1 MDHEN and CDR2 SYDVKM come from the germline V gene. The ends lost 5 bases at V and 5 bases at J; junction bases unmatched: 7. The CDR3 protein is CASSPPDRGVDTQYF. CDR3 DNA: TGTGCCAGCAGTCCCCCGGACAGGGGGGTAGATACGCAGTATTTT. The whole variable domain, filled in from reference TRBV28 and TRBJ2-3, reads DVKVTQSSRYLVKRTGEKVFLECVQDMDHENMFWYRQDPGLGLRLIYFSYDVKMKEKGDIPEGYSVSREKKERFSLILESASTNQTSMYLCASSPPDRGVDTQYFGPGTRLTVL.

This clone was recorded once. The V gene is TRBV9, the J gene TRBJ1-2; D may be TRBD1 (6 bases). Germline CDR1 is SGDLS and CDR2 is YYNGEE. This CDR3 has 15 amino acids. The germline V and J ends were trimmed by 0 bases and 4 bases, with 13 bases remaining between them. DNA of the CDR3: TGTGCCAGCAGCGTAGCTTCCCAGGGGACCTATGGCTACACCTTC. It is translated as CASSVASQGTYGYTF.

The chain carries TRBV28 and TRBJ1-5, with 7 bases aligning to TRBD1. This CDR3 has 16 amino acids. V shed 4 bases and J 4 bases; nucleotides not matched to a gene: 10. Germline assignment: CDR1 MDHEN and CDR2 SYDVKM. Here the CDR3 reads CASSSYRGQGNQPQHF. CDR3 DNA: TGTGCCAGCAGTTCCTACAGGGGCCAGGGGAATCAGCCCCAGCATTTT.

The genes are TRBV9 and TRBJ2-3; D is perhaps TRBD2 (6 bases). V was trimmed by 4 bases and J by 3 bases, leaving 27 bases between them. Germline V CDR1 and CDR2: SGDLS, YYNGEE. The length of the CDR3 is 19 residues. CDR3 residues: CASSYTPLGNGRGTDTQYF. CDR3 DNA sequence: TGTGCCAGCAGCTACACCCCTTTAGGGAACGGGAGAGGTACAGATACGCAGTATTTT. Drawing the rest from reference TRBV9 and TRBJ2-3, the complete variable domain is DSGVTQTPKHLITATGQRVTLRCSPRSGDLSVYWYQQSLDQGLQFLIQYYNGEERAKGNILERFSAQQFPDLHSELNLSSLELGDSALYFCASSYTPLGNGRGTDTQYFGPGTRLTVL.

This clone was seen a single time. The V gene is TRBV4-3, the J gene TRBJ1-2; D gene unclear. V was pared by 4 bases and J by 0 bases, with 12 bases between. The CDR3 contains 15 residues. CDR1 is LGHNA and CDR2 is YSLEER in the germline V gene. The CDR3 is CASSPDTFTNYGYTF. The CDR3 DNA reads TGCGCCAGCAGCCCAGACACCTTTACTAACTATGGCTACACCTTC.

As concerns this clone: Relative to the germline gene, one junction end is altered; a read error may explain this. The rearrangement links TRBV7-7 to TRBJ1-1; D unclear. Germline V gives CDR1 SSHAT, CDR2 FNYEAQ (reference sequence). The CDR3 is made up of 13 amino acids. Written as DNA, the CDR3 is TGTGCTAGCAGCCTACGACGGGACACTGAAGCTTTCTTT. As protein: CASSLRRDTEAFF.

The chain employs TRBV5-1 and TRBJ1-1, with D uncertain. The length of the CDR3 is 11 residues. Germline loops: CDR1 SGHRS, CDR2 YFSETQ. V was shortened by 1 base and J by 6 bases, with 4 bases between the two germline ends. The CDR3 loop reads CASSLTSEAFF. The CDR3 DNA is TGCGCCAGCAGCTTGACCTCTGAAGCTTTCTTT.

The rearrangement joins TRBV6-6 to TRBJ1-1, with TRBD1 as a possible D gene (5 bases). This CDR3 is built from 15 residues. V lost 7 bases, J lost 4 bases, and 19 bases lay in between. In germline, CDR1 is MNHNY, CDR2 SVGAGI (reference sequence). CDR3 DNA: TGTGCCAGCATTCCTCGGGGGGGACGGGGCACTGAAGCTTTCTTT. Protein sequence: CASIPRGGRGTEAFF.

This chain connects TRBV7-3 to TRBJ1-1; TRBD1 matches 9 bases. Germline-derived CDR1 and CDR2 are SGHTA and FQGTGA. J lost 6 bases, V lost 8 bases, and 13 bases had no gene match. The CDR3 has 15 residues. Written as DNA, the CDR3 is TGTGCCAGCTCCCAAATCCCGGGACAGGGCTCTGAAGCTTTCTTT. It translates to CASSQIPGQGSEAFF.

Here the CDR3 reads CASSLEGRTYSGANVLTF. The CDR3, as DNA: TGTGCCAGCAGTTTAGAGGGCAGGACGTACTCTGGGGCCAACGTCCTGACTTTC. V is TRBV27 and J is TRBJ2-6, with D perhaps matching TRBD2 (5 bases). The length of the CDR3 is 18 residues. V was shortened by 2 bases and J by 0 bases, with 14 bases between the two germline ends. Germline V gives CDR1 MNHEY, CDR2 SMNVEV (reference sequence). Supplemented by reference TRBV27 and TRBJ2-6, the full variable domain reads EAQVTQNPRYLITVTGKKLTVTCSQNMNHEYMSWYRQDPGLGLRQIYYSMNVEVTDKGDVPEGYKVSRKEKRNFPLILESPSPNQTSLYFCASSLEGRTYSGANVLTFGAGSRLTVL.

The chain links TRBV7-6 to TRBJ2-2; D might be TRBD1 or TRBD2, each matching 5 bases. Germline V gene data show CDR1 as SGHVS and CDR2 as FNYEAQ. The CDR3 loop spans 14 amino acids. Trimming left V 0 bases short and J 7 bases short, with 9 bases between. Here the CDR3 DNA reads TGTGCCAGCAGCTTAGCTGGGGGATTCGGGGAGCTGTTTTTT. Protein: CASSLAGGFGELFF.

The chain employs TRBV6-1 and TRBJ1-1; D gene uncertain. V lost 2 bases and J lost 11, with 12 bases in between. Germline V gene lookup returns CDR1 MNHNS and CDR2 SASEGT. The CDR3 spans 12 residues. The CDR3, as DNA: TGTGCCAGCAGTGAACTAGGTGTAGGGGCTTTCTTT. Translated: CASSELGVGAFF.

J is TRBJ2-5 and V is TRBV7-2; D gene uncertain. The CDR3 spans 14 residues. Trimming took off 1 base at V and 0 bases at J, with 6 bases between the two ends. In germline, CDR1 is SGHTA, CDR2 FQGNSA. The CDR3 sequence: CASSLGAHQETQYF. The CDR3 DNA reads TGTGCCAGCAGCTTAGGGGCCCACCAAGAGACCCAGTACTTC.

The rearrangement uses TRBV7-9 and TRBJ2-1; TRBD1 might be the D (6 bases). Germline lookup yields CDR1 SEHNR and CDR2 FQNEAQ (reference sequence). The CDR3 has 15 residues. Trimming pared 1 base from V and 5 bases from J, leaving 12 bases between. CDR3 residues: CASSLGRTVDNEQFF. In nucleotides, the CDR3 is TGTGCCAGCAGCTTAGGCCGGACAGTAGACAATGAGCAGTTCTTC.

This rearrangement joins TRBV5-8 to TRBJ1-2; no clear D. V dropped 1 base and J dropped 2 bases, with 0 bases sitting between them. The CDR3 spans 11 residues. Germline V gene data show CDR1 as SGHTS and CDR2 as YDEGEE. The CDR3 here is CASSLNYGYTF. In nucleotides, the CDR3 is TGTGCCAGCAGCTTGAACTATGGCTACACCTTC.